The clone carrying this T cell receptor beta chain was recorded at least ten times. This specimen comes from a study of neurological immune-mediated disorders. Losses at the gene ends were 2 bases for V and 6 bases for J; bases not matched to a gene: 14. CDR1 and CDR2 (germline): SGHRS, YFSETQ. The CDR3 is made up of 16 amino acids. It was by 5'RACE with 10-nucleotide random UMIs that the cDNA was made. The output of every sequencing run, over 190 million TCR-beta sequences, came from 15-18 subjects. TCRdb re-called the 5' RACE reads through MiXCR, storing one row per CDR3 protein. The sample comprises about 38,000 distinct CDR3 sequences, around 4.8% of which are singletons, and approximately 8.7% rests with the top ten.

The sample consisted of CD4+ T cells from blood. The chain joins TRBV5-1 to TRBJ2-7; TRBD1 matches 7 bases. The receptor was isolated from a man younger than 35 in good health. Written as DNA, the CDR3 is TGCGCCAGCAGCTTTGGGAACAGGGGTCGGGCGGTCGAGCAGTACTTC. Translating it yields CASSFGNRGRAVEQYF. Together with reference TRBV5-1 and TRBJ2-7, the CDR3 gives the full variable domain: KAGVTQTPRYLIKTRGQQVTLSCSPISGHRSVSWYQQTPGQGLQFLFEYFSETQRNKGNFPGRFSGRQFSNSRSEMNVSTLELGDSALYLCASSFGNRGRAVEQYFGPGTRLTVT.